This record concerns one T cell receptor beta chain sequence. Per the authors' pipeline: Amplifying reference gene primers gave estimates of nucleated cell counts. TCRdb's copy holds only in-frame clones and misses some; the assay was immunoSEQ multiplex PCR. V and J calls and clone size come straight from that table; D and trimming were deduced from the DNA. The profile shows tens of thousands of clones, almost 85% of them singletons. The data are from a study of blood T cell repertoires in COVID-19. About the study: Donors in the United States, Italy and Spain gave samples during acute or convalescent COVID-19. The cDNA or gDNA used as material had been derived from T cells, B-cell-depleted T cells, or PBMCs.

The CDR3 has 13 residues. Trimming stripped 6 bases from V and 3 bases from J, with 8 bases between. Looked up from germline, CDR1 is MNHEY and CDR2 is SVGAGI. The sample was peripheral blood. The genes are TRBV6-5 and TRBJ2-2; D not certain. The source is a man aged 50-60 years with active or convalescent COVID-19. Here the CDR3 DNA reads TGTGCCAGCAGCCTTGACTACACCGGGGAGCTGTTTTTT. Protein product: CASSLDYTGELFF.